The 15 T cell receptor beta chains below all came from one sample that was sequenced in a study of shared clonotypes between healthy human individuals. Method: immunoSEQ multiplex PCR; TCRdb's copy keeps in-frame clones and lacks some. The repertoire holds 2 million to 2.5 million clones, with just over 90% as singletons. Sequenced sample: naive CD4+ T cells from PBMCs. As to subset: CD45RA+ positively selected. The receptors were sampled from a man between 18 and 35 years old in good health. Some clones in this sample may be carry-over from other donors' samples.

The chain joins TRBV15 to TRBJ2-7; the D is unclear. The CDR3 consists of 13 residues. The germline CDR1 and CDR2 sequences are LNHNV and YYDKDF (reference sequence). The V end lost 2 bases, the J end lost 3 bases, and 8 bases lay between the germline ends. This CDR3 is CATSRLYSYEQYF. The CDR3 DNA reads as TGTGCCACCAGCAGATTGTACAGCTACGAGCAGTACTTC.

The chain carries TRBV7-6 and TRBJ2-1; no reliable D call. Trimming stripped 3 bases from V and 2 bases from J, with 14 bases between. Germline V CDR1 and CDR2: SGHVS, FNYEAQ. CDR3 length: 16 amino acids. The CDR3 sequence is CASSLELSAAYNEQFF. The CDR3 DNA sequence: TGTGCCAGCAGCTTGGAACTGTCGGCTGCCTACAATGAGCAGTTCTTC.

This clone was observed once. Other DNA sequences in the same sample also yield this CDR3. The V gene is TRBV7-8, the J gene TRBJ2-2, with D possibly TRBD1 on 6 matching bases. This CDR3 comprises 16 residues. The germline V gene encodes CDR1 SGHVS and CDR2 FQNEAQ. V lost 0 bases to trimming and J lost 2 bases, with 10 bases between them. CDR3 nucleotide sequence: TGTGCCAGCAGCTTAGCGCGGACAGCAAACACCGGGGAGCTGTTTTTT. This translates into CASSLARTANTGELFF.

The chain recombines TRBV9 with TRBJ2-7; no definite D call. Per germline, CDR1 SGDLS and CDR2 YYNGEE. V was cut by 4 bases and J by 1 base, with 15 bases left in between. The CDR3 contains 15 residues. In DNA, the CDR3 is TGTGCCAGCAGCCCTCAGGCACAGCCTTCCTACGAGCAGTACTTC. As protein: CASSPQAQPSYEQYF.

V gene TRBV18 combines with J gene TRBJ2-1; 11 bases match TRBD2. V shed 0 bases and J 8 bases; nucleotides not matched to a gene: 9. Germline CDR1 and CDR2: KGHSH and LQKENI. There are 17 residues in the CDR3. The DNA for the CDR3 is TGTGCCAGCTCACCACCGACACTAGCGGGAGTTGTAGATGAGCAGTTCTTC. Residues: CASSPPTLAGVVDEQFF.

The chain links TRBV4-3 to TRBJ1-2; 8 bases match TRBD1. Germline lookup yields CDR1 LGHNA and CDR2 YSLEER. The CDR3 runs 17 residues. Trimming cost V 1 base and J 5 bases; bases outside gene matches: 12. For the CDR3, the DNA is TGCGCCAGCAGCCAAGGCCGTTGGCAGGGGGCGGAATATGGCTACACCTTC. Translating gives CASSQGRWQGAEYGYTF.

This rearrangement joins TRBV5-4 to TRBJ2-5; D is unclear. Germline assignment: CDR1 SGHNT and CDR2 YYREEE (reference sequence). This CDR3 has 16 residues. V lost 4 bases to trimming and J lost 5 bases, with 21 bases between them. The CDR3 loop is CASSALSDPYSETQYF. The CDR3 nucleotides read TGTGCCAGCAGCGCATTATCGGACCCCTACTCTGAGACCCAGTACTTC. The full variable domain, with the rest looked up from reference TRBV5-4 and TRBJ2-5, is ETGVTQSPTHLIKTRGQQVTLRCSSQSGHNTVSWYQQALGQGPQFIFQYYREEENGRGNFPPRFSGLQFPNYSSELNVNALELDDSALYLCASSALSDPYSETQYFGPGTRLLVL.

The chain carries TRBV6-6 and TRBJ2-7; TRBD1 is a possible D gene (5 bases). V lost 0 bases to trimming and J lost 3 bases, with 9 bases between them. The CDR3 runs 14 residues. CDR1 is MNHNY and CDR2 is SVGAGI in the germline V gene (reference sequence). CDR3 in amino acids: CASSYSRQNYEQYF. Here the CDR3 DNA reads TGTGCCAGCAGTTACTCGCGACAGAACTACGAGCAGTACTTC.

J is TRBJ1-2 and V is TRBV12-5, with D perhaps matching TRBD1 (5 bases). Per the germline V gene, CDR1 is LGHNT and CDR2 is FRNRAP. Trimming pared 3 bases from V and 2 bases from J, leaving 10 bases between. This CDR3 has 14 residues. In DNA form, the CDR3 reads TGTGCTAGTGGTTTAACGGGACGAAACTATGGCTACACCTTC. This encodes CASGLTGRNYGYTF.

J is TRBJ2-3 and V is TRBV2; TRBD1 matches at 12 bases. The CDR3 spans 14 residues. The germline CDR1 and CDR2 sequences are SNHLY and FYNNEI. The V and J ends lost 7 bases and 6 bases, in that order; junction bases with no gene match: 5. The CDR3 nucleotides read TGTGCCAGCAAGAGGGACAGGGGGCTTGATACGCAGTATTTT. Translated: CASKRDRGLDTQYF.

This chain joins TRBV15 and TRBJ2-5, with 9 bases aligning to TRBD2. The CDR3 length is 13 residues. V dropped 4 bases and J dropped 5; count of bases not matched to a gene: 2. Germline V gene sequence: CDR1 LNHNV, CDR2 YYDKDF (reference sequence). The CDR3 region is CATSTSGVETQYF. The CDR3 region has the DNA TGTGCCACCAGCACTAGCGGGGTGGAGACCCAGTACTTC.

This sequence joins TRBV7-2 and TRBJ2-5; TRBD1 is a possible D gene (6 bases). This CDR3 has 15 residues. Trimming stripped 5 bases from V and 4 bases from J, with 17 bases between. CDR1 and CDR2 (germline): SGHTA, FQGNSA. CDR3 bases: TGTGCCAGCAGCGGCGACAGGTTCTTGGGAGAGACCCAGTACTTC. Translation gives CASSGDRFLGETQYF.

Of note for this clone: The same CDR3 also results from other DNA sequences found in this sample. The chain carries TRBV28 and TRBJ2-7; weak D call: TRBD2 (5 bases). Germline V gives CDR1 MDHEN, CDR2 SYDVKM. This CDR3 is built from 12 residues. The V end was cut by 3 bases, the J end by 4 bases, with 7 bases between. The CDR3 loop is CASSLPGYEQYF. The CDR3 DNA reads TGTGCCAGCAGTTTGCCGGGGTACGAGCAGTACTTC.

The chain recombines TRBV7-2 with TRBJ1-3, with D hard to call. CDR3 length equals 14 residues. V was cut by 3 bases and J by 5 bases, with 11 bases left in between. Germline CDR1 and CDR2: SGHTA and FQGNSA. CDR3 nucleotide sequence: TGTGCCAGCAGCTTTTGGGGAATAAGAAACACCATATATTTT. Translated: CASSFWGIRNTIYF.

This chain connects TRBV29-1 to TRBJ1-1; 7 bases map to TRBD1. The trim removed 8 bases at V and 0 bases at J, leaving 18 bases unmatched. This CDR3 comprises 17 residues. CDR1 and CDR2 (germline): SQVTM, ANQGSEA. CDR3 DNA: TGCAGCCCTGACTTCTCATTACAGGGGACAATGAACACTGAAGCTTTCTTT. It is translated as CSPDFSLQGTMNTEAFF.